The 29 T cell receptor beta chains in this list originate from one sample, sequenced in a study of T cells expressing NK-cell markers. TCRdb reprocessed the 5' RACE reads and stores each CDR3 protein as one record, lacking DNA. The repertoire shows approximately 460,000 distinct CDR3 sequences; the top ten hold 7.3%. Sequenced material: blood T cells: a sorted CD56 or NKG2C T cell subset, CD4+ or CD8+ T cells, or bulk PBMC T cells (not recorded which). These TCRs come from a woman aged 18-70 years in good health.

The gene calls are TRBV7-3 and TRBJ2-2; TCRdb selects TRBD1, and the lack of DNA leaves this call unchecked. This CDR3 is built from 15 residues. CDR1 and CDR2 from the germline V gene are SGHTA and FQGTGA. The CDR3 is CASSPPSRDGGELFF.

The chain joins TRBV7-8 to TRBJ2-4; TCRdb calls TRBD2, which cannot be checked without DNA. The CDR3 consists of 18 residues. Germline V gives CDR1 SGHVS, CDR2 FQNEAQ. This CDR3 reads CASSLGLAGALAKNIQYF.

The chain combines TRBV4-3 with TRBJ2-1; the TCRdb call, TRBD1, lacks DNA for checking. Germline V CDR1 and CDR2: LGHNA, YSLEER. The CDR3 length is 16 residues. CDR3 protein: CASSQTGTGRYNEQFF.

The chain carries TRBV12-3 or TRBV12-4 and TRBJ2-1. The CDR3 runs 15 residues. CDR3 region: CASRYSGSSYNEQFF.

The genes are TRBV6-1 and TRBJ2-7; TCRdb's D gene call, TRBD2, goes unchecked for lack of DNA. Germline V CDR1 and CDR2: MNHNS, SASEGT. The CDR3 sequence is 14 residues long. CDR3 in amino acids: CATTVARGTYEQYF.

CDR3 loop: CASSQGRDWINEQFF. The chain links TRBV5-1 to TRBJ2-1; TCRdb's assignment of TRBD2 cannot be checked, as there is no DNA. Germline values: CDR1 SGHRS, CDR2 YFSETQ. The CDR3 is 15 residues long.

The V and J genes are TRBV29-1 and TRBJ2-7; TCRdb reports TRBD2, a call that lacks DNA to check it against. Looked up from germline, CDR1 is SQVTM and CDR2 is ANQGSEA. The CDR3 consists of 13 residues. This CDR3 is CSVSERAGYEQYF.

This chain joins TRBV15 and TRBJ1-3. This CDR3 spans 17 amino acids. Germline V gives CDR1 LNHNV, CDR2 YYDKDF (reference sequence). The chain's CDR3 is CATSRDTPRSSGNTIYF.

The genes are TRBV6-2 or TRBV6-3 and TRBJ2-1; the TCRdb D gene call, TRBD2, has no DNA to confirm it. Germline CDR1 is MNHEY and CDR2 is SVGEGT. This CDR3 contains 11 residues. The CDR3 sequence: CARRSGVEQFF.

The chain recombines TRBV5-4 with TRBJ2-4; as DNA is missing, the TRBD1 call by TCRdb cannot be tested. Per germline, CDR1 SGHNT and CDR2 YYREEE (reference sequence). This CDR3 comprises 14 residues. CDR3 region: CASSWGGGGNIQYF.

The chain has TRBV20-1 and TRBJ2-3; TCRdb indicates TRBD2, and absent DNA this call remains unverified. This CDR3 contains 14 residues. Germline V gene sequence: CDR1 DFQATT, CDR2 SNEGSKA (reference sequence). CDR3 sequence reads: CSARRLAGAGTQYF.

This chain connects TRBV12-3 or TRBV12-4 to TRBJ1-1. The CDR3 is made up of 13 amino acids. CDR3 region: CASSSFLNTEAFF.

The chain is built from TRBV20-1 and TRBJ2-1; TCRdb outputs TRBD2, but without DNA this stays unchecked. The V gene's germline CDR1 is DFQATT and CDR2 SNEGSKA (reference sequence). This CDR3 region has 15 residues. The CDR3 loop reads CSARDVRVPYNEQFF.

The gene calls are TRBV5-1 and TRBJ2-2. CDR1 is SGHRS and CDR2 is YFSETQ in the germline V gene. The CDR3 sequence is 15 residues long. The CDR3 sequence is CASSTENTNTGELFF. Full variable domain (missing parts from reference TRBV5-1 and TRBJ2-2): KAGVTQTPRYLIKTRGQQVTLSCSPISGHRSVSWYQQTPGQGLQFLFEYFSETQRNKGNFPGRFSGRQFSNSRSEMNVSTLELGDSALYLCASSTENTNTGELFFGEGSRLTVL.

The chain links TRBV12-3 or TRBV12-4 to TRBJ1-2. The CDR3 extends over 13 amino acids. The CDR3 loop is CASSFLVGDGYTF.

This chain's CDR3 is CSVSSGSGELFF. This chain connects TRBV20-1 to TRBJ2-2; the TCRdb call, TRBD1, lacks DNA for checking. Per germline, CDR1 DFQATT and CDR2 SNEGSKA (reference sequence). CDR3 length: 12 residues.

The chain has TRBV20-1 and TRBJ2-7. The CDR3 loop spans 13 amino acids. CDR1 is DFQATT, CDR2 SNEGSKA, per germline (reference sequence). This chain's CDR3 is CSARDYESYEQYF.

The CDR3 loop reads CASRSAPNTQYF. The chain recombines TRBV19 with TRBJ2-3; the TCRdb call, TRBD1, lacks DNA for checking. This CDR3 contains 12 residues. The V gene's germline CDR1 is LNHDA and CDR2 SQIVND (reference sequence).

This rearrangement joins TRBV29-1 to TRBJ2-5; TCRdb gives TRBD1 as the D gene, but with no DNA this cannot be confirmed. Germline loops: CDR1 SQVTM, CDR2 ANQGSEA. The CDR3 consists of 13 residues. This CDR3 reads CSVLGTGEETQYF.

The chain couples TRBV20-1 to TRBJ1-1; the TRBD1 assignment by TCRdb is unverifiable without DNA. Germline V gene lookup returns CDR1 DFQATT and CDR2 SNEGSKA (reference sequence). This CDR3 contains 14 residues. CDR3: CSAVGWGEGSGAFF.

The gene calls are TRBV18 and TRBJ2-3. The CDR3 spans 12 residues. From germline, CDR1 is KGHSH and CDR2 LQKENI. CDR3 residues: CASSPVIDTQYF.

This chain joins TRBV12-3 or TRBV12-4 and TRBJ2-3. This CDR3 is built from 14 residues. Here the CDR3 reads CASRASSSTDTQYF.

V is TRBV20-1 and J is TRBJ1-1. This CDR3 has 13 amino acids. The germline V gene encodes CDR1 DFQATT and CDR2 SNEGSKA (reference sequence). Here the CDR3 reads CSARDAVSTEAFF.

The rearrangement uses TRBV29-1 and TRBJ2-5; TCRdb selects TRBD2, and the lack of DNA leaves this call unchecked. The CDR3 consists of 15 residues. The germline CDR1 and CDR2 sequences are SQVTM and ANQGSEA. The CDR3 reads CSAQRLAVLKETQYF.

The V and J genes are TRBV20-1 and TRBJ1-2; absent DNA, TCRdb's TRBD1 call cannot be checked. The CDR3 covers 12 residues. CDR1 is DFQATT and CDR2 is SNEGSKA in the germline V gene (reference sequence). CDR3 in amino acids: CSAPTGMGGYTF.

The CDR3 spells CASSLQGNTQYF. The chain is built from TRBV5-1 and TRBJ2-3; TCRdb lists TRBD1, though no DNA is available to test this call. There are 12 residues in the CDR3. The germline V gene encodes CDR1 SGHRS and CDR2 YFSETQ.

The rearrangement links TRBV7-9 to TRBJ1-4; TCRdb calls TRBD1, which cannot be checked without DNA. Germline V gives CDR1 SEHNR, CDR2 FQNEAQ (reference sequence). CDR3 size: 15 residues. The CDR3 spells CASRNFRDGNEKLFF.

J is TRBJ2-1 and V is TRBV7-3; with no DNA, the TCRdb D assignment of TRBD1 cannot be verified. CDR1 is SGHTA and CDR2 is FQGTGA in the germline V gene. The CDR3 runs to 14 residues. The CDR3 reads CASSLRGPGNEQFF.

The chain recombines TRBV12-3 or TRBV12-4 with TRBJ2-3; TCRdb indicates TRBD2, and absent DNA this call remains unverified. The CDR3 consists of 16 residues. This CDR3 is CASRTGLAGAADTQYF.